The rows below give T cell receptor beta chains drawn from one sample of a study of lymphopenia after photon versus proton radiotherapy. Sequencing used immunoSEQ multiplex PCR; TCRdb keeps in-frame clones, though not all of them. The sample yields about 17,000 clones, approximately 92% seen once. This specimen consisted of peripheral blood, obtained from a patient treated with photon-based radiotherapy. The source of these receptors is a woman in her thirties or forties with cholangiocarcinoma. The CDR3 runs from the conserved cysteine through the conserved F or W. The order of the fields is CDR3 length, J gene, V gene, CDR3 protein.

CDR3 length: 16
J gene: TRBJ1-1
V gene: TRBV5-6
CDR3 protein: CASSLYDRTGGTEAFF

CDR3 length: 13
J gene: TRBJ1-2
V gene: TRBV5-1
CDR3 protein: CASSPLLPGGYTF

CDR3 length: 14
J gene: TRBJ1-1
V gene: TRBV4-1
CDR3 protein: CASRGVTVNTEAFF

CDR3 length: 14
J gene: TRBJ2-7
V gene: TRBV29-1
CDR3 protein: CSVEESFGALEQYF

CDR3 length: 15
J gene: TRBJ2-5
V gene: TRBV2
CDR3 protein: CASTAGGTSQETQYF

CDR3 length: 15
J gene: TRBJ1-2
V gene: TRBV13
CDR3 protein: CASSLDQGQLYGYTF

CDR3 length: 14
J gene: TRBJ2-4
V gene: TRBV7-9
CDR3 protein: CASSLGTFPNIQYF

CDR3 length: 11
J gene: NA
V gene: TRBV2
CDR3 protein: CASSEANEQYF

CDR3 length: 15
J gene: TRBJ1-6
V gene: TRBV30
CDR3 protein: CAWSLVLGTNSPLHF

CDR3 length: 15
J gene: TRBJ1-5
V gene: TRBV28
CDR3 protein: CASSYPLGINQPQHF

CDR3 length: 15
J gene: TRBJ2-3
V gene: TRBV4-2
CDR3 protein: CASSQVAGNTDTQYF

CDR3 length: 14
J gene: TRBJ1-1
V gene: TRBV4-2
CDR3 protein: CASSQDSRNTEAFF

CDR3 length: 14
J gene: TRBJ1-3
V gene: TRBV7-2
CDR3 protein: CASSEGASGNTIYF

CDR3 length: 12
J gene: TRBJ1-2
V gene: TRBV18
CDR3 protein: CASSLDRVGYTF

CDR3 length: 13
J gene: TRBJ1-2
V gene: TRBV6-5
CDR3 protein: CASSLQFRDGYTF

CDR3 length: 13
J gene: TRBJ2-1
V gene: TRBV6-5
CDR3 protein: CASRRSRSGNQFF

CDR3 length: 15
J gene: TRBJ1-6
V gene: TRBV10-3
CDR3 protein: CAISEIGGPNSPLHF

CDR3 length: 17
J gene: TRBJ2-5
V gene: TRBV28
CDR3 protein: CASSLPSGRGLQETQYF

CDR3 length: 15
J gene: TRBJ2-1
V gene: TRBV9
CDR3 protein: CASSVETSGSYEQFF